This is a list of T cell receptor beta chains from one sample in a study of shared clonotypes between healthy human individuals. Sequencing was performed with immunoSEQ multiplex PCR; in TCRdb, only in-frame clones are kept and a portion is missing. The sample records some 1 million clones, about three quarters being singletons. The sequenced material came from memory CD4+ T cells sorted from blood. The receptors come from a man aged 18 to 30 in good health. The CDR3 runs from the conserved cysteine through the conserved F or W. Fields, in order: D gene, J gene, clone size, V gene, CDR3 protein, CDR3 DNA. The D gene is left open where the match is weak. Clone size is shown for a subset of rows, as once, few, many or a class of expanded clone.

D gene: TRBD2; J gene: TRBJ2-7; clone size: once; V gene: TRBV18; CDR3 protein: CASSQTSGVSYEQYF; CDR3 DNA: TGTGCCAGCTCACAAACTAGCGGGGTTTCCTACGAGCAGTACTTC
D gene: TRBD2; J gene: TRBJ2-3; clone size: .; V gene: TRBV19; CDR3 protein: CASSTTSGPTDTQYF; CDR3 DNA: TGTGCCAGTAGTACCACTAGCGGGCCCACAGATACGCAGTATTTT
D gene: .; J gene: TRBJ2-3; clone size: .; V gene: TRBV19; CDR3 protein: CASKGSSLSSTDTQYF; CDR3 DNA: TGTGCCAGTAAAGGATCTTCGCTATCTAGCACAGATACGCAGTATTTT
D gene: .; J gene: TRBJ2-6; clone size: .; V gene: TRBV5-1; CDR3 protein: CASSQERSASSSGANVLTF; CDR3 DNA: TGCGCCAGCAGCCAGGAGCGATCGGCCTCCTCCTCTGGGGCCAACGTCCTGACTTTC
D gene: .; J gene: TRBJ1-6; clone size: .; V gene: TRBV7-9; CDR3 protein: CASSRDRSGSPLHF; CDR3 DNA: TGTGCCAGCAGCAGAGACAGGAGTGGTTCACCCCTCCACTTT
D gene: .; J gene: TRBJ2-3; clone size: .; V gene: TRBV30; CDR3 protein: CAWGTGSTDTQYF; CDR3 DNA: TGTGCCTGGGGGACGGGGAGCACAGATACGCAGTATTTT
D gene: .; J gene: TRBJ1-6; clone size: .; V gene: TRBV9; CDR3 protein: CASSVGDINSPLHF; CDR3 DNA: TGTGCCAGCAGCGTAGGCGACATTAATTCACCCCTCCACTTT
D gene: .; J gene: TRBJ2-7; clone size: .; V gene: TRBV10-2; CDR3 protein: CASSDVVAGSSYEQYF; CDR3 DNA: TGCGCCAGCAGTGATGTGGTCGCTGGAAGCTCCTACGAGCAGTACTTC
D gene: TRBD2; J gene: TRBJ2-7; clone size: .; V gene: TRBV4-1; CDR3 protein: CASSQGWARGGYEQYF; CDR3 DNA: TGCGCCAGCAGCCAAGGATGGGCCCGCGGGGGCTACGAGCAGTACTTC
D gene: .; J gene: TRBJ1-2; clone size: .; V gene: TRBV2; CDR3 protein: CASSETGFGYTF; CDR3 DNA: TGTGCCAGCAGCGAAACAGGGTTCGGCTACACCTTC
D gene: TRBD2; J gene: TRBJ2-4; clone size: .; V gene: TRBV5-1; CDR3 protein: CASSSPRGTSGKNIQYF; CDR3 DNA: TGCGCCAGCAGCAGCCCGAGAGGGACTAGCGGGAAAAACATTCAGTACTTC